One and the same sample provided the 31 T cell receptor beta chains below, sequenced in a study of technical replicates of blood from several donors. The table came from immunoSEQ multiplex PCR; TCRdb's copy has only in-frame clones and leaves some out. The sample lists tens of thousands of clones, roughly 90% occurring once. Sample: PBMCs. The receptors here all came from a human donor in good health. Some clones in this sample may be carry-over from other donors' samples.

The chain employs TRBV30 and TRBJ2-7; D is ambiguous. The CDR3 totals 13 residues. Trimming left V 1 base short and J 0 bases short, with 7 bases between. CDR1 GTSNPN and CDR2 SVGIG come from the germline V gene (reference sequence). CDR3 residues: CAWSGDNSYEQYF. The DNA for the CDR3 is TGTGCCTGGAGTGGTGACAACTCCTACGAGCAGTACTTC. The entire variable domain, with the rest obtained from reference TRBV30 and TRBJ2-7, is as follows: SQTIHQWPATLVQPVGSPLSLECTVEGTSNPNLYWYRQAAGRGLQLLFYSVGIGQISSEVPQNLSASRPQDRQFILSSKKLLLSDSGFYLCAWSGDNSYEQYFGPGTRLTVT.

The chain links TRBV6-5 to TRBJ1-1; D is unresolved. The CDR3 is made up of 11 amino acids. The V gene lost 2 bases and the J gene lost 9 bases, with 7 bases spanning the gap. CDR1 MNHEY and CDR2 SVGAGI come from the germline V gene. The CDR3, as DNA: TGTGCCAGCAGTTACAATAGAAAAGCTTTCTTT. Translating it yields CASSYNRKAFF.

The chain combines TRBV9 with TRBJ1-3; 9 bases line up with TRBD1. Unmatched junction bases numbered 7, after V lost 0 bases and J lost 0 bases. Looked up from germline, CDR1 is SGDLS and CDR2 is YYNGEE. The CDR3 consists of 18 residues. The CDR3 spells CASSVVDRGLSSGNTIYF. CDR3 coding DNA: TGTGCCAGCAGCGTAGTGGACAGGGGCCTAAGCTCTGGAAACACCATATATTTT.

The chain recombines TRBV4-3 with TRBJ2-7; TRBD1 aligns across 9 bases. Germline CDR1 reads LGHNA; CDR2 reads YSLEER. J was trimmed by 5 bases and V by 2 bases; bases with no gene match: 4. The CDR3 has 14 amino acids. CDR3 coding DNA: TGCGCCAGCAGCCAAAGGACAGGGGACCACGAGCAGTACTTC. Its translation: CASSQRTGDHEQYF.

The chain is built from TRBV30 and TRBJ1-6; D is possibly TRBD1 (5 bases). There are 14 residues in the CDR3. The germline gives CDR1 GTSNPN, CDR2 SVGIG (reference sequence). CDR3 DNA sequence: TGTGCTTATTCTAGGAGGGGTATGGATTCACCCCTCCACTTT. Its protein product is CAYSRRGMDSPLHF. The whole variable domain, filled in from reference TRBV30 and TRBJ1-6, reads SQTIHQWPATLVQPVGSPLSLECTVEGTSNPNLYWYRQAAGRGLQLLFYSVGIGQISSEVPQNLSASRPQDRQFILSSKKLLLSDSGFYLCAYSRRGMDSPLHFGNGTRLTVT.

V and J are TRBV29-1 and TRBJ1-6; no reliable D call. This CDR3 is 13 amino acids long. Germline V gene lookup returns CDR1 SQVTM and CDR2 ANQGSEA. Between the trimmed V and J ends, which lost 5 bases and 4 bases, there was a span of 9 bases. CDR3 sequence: CSVSVGYNSPLHF. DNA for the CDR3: TGCAGCGTTAGTGTCGGGTATAATTCACCCCTCCACTTT.

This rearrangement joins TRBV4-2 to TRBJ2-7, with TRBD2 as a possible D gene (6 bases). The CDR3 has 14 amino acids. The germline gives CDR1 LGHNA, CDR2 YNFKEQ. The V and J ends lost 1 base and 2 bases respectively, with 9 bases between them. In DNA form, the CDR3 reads TGTGCCAGCAGCCAAGTTGCGGGAACCTACGAGCAGTACTTC. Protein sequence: CASSQVAGTYEQYF.

Here the CDR3 DNA reads TGCGCCAGCAGCCAAGGGATCGTATGGCGGGGGAACTACGAGCAGTACTTC. It codes for CASSQGIVWRGNYEQYF. This rearrangement joins TRBV4-1 to TRBJ2-7, with 7 bases identical to TRBD2. The CDR3 has 17 amino acids. Germline V lookup: CDR1 MGHRA, CDR2 YSYEKL. Trimming cost V 1 base and J 3 bases; bases outside gene matches: 12.

The CDR3 coding sequence is TGTGCCAGCAGCTTGGAGTCAGGGGGAGGCTACACCTTC. Its translation: CASSLESGGGYTF. The chain uses TRBV5-5 and TRBJ1-2, with 7 bases lining up with TRBD1. Germline V lookup: CDR1 SGHKS, CDR2 YYEKEE (reference sequence). This CDR3 has 13 residues. V lost 0 bases, J lost 8 bases, and 4 bases stayed unmatched.

The CDR3 DNA follows: TGTGCCAGCACCGCCGGCGGATGGATCTACGAGCAGTACTTC. Translated, it gives CASTAGGWIYEQYF. The chain has TRBV6-1 and TRBJ2-7; the D is unclear. The V and J ends lost 7 bases and 3 bases respectively, with 16 bases between them. The CDR3 spans 14 residues. Germline V gives CDR1 MNHNS, CDR2 SASEGT.

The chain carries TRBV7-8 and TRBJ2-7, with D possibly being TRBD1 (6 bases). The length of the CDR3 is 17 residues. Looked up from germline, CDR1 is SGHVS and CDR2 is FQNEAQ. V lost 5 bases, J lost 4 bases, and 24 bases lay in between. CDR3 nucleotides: TGTGCCAGCAGCCCAGCCGTAGGGGGTAATTATGGGTACGAGCAGTACTTC. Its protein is CASSPAVGGNYGYEQYF.

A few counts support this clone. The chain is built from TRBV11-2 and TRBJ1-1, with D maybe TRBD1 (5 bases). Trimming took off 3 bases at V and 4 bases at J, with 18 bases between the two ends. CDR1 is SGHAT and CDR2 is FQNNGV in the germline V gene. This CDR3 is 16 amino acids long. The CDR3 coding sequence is TGTGCCAGCAGCTTCCCCCGTGGGCAGGGCGGCACTGAAGCTTTCTTT. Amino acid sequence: CASSFPRGQGGTEAFF.

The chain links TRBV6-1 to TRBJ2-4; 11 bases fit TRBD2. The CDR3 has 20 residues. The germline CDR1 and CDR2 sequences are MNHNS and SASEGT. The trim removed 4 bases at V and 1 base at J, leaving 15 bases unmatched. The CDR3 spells CASSGAGALAGVVAKNIQYF. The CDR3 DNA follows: TGTGCCAGCAGTGGGGCGGGGGCACTAGCGGGAGTGGTGGCCAAAAACATTCAGTACTTC.

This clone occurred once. The CDR3 sequence: CASSFDGVNEQYF. Here the CDR3 DNA reads TGTGCCAGCAGCTTCGACGGGGTTAACGAGCAGTACTTC. V is TRBV7-2 and J is TRBJ2-7; a weak D match, TRBD2 (5 bases). V shed 3 bases and J shed 5 bases, with 11 bases lying between them. The CDR3 totals 13 residues. The germline V gene has CDR1 SGHTA and CDR2 FQGNSA.

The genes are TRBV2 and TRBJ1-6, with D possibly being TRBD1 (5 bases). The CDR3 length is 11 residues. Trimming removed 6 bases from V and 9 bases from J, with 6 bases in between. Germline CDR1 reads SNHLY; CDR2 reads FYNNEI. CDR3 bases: TGTGCCAGCAGCACAGGTTCACCCCTCCACTTT. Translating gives CASSTGSPLHF.

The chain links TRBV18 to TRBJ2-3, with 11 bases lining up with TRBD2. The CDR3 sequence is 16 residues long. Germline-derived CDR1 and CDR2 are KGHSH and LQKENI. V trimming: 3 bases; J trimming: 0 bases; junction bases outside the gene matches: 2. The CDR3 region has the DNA TGTGCCAGCTCACCGGGACTAGCGGCTAGCACAGATACGCAGTATTTT. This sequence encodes CASSPGLAASTDTQYF.

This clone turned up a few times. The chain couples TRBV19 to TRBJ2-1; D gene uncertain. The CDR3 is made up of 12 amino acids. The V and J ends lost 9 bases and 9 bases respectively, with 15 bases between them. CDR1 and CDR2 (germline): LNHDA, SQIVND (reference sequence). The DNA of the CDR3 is TGTGCCAGCACCGACATCTATGCTGAGCAGTTCTTC. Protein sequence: CASTDIYAEQFF.

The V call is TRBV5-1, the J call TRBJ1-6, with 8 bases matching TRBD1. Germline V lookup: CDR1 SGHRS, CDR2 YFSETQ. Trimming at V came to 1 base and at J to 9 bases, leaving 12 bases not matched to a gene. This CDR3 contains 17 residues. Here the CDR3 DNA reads TGCGCCAGCAGCTTGACCCCCCAGACAGGGGTCGGTTCACCCCTCCACTTT. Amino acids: CASSLTPQTGVGSPLHF.

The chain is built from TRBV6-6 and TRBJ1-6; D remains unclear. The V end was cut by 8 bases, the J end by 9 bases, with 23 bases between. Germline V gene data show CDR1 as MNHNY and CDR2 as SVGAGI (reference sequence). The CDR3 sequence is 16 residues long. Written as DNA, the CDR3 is TGTGCCAGCCACAATCGCGCGGCCCGAAAAAGTTCACCCCTCCACTTT. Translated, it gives CASHNRAARKSSPLHF.

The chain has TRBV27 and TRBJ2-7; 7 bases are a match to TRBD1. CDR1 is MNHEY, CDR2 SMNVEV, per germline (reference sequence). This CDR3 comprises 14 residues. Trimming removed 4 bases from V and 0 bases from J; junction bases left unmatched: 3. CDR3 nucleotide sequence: TGTGCCAGCAGTTGGACAGGTATCTCCTACGAGCAGTACTTC. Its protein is CASSWTGISYEQYF.

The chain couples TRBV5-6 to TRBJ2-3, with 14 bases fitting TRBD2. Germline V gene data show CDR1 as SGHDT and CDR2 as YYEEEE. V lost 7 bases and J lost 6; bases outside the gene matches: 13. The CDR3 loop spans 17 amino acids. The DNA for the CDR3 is TGTGCCAGCTACGGGACTAGCGGGAGATGGATGGGGGATACGCAGTATTTT. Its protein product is CASYGTSGRWMGDTQYF.

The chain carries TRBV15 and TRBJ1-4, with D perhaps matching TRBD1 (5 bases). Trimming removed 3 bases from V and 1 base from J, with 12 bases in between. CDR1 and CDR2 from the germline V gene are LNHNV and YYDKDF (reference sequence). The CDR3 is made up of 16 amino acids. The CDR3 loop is CATSSPAGRTNEKLFF. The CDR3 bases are TGTGCCACCAGCAGCCCAGCGGGACGAACTAATGAAAAACTGTTTTTT.

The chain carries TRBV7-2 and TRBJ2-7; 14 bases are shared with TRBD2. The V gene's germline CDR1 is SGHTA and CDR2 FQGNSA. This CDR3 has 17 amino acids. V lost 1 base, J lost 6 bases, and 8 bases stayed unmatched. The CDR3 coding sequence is TGTGCCAGCAGCTTAGGCGGACTAGCGGGGGGCCAGGCCGAGCAGTACTTC. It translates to CASSLGGLAGGQAEQYF.

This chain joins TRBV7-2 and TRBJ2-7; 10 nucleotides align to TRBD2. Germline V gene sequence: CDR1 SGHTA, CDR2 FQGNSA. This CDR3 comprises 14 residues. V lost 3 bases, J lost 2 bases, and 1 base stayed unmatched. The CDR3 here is CASSFSGGPYEQYF. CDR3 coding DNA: TGTGCCAGCAGCTTTAGCGGGGGGCCCTACGAGCAGTACTTC.

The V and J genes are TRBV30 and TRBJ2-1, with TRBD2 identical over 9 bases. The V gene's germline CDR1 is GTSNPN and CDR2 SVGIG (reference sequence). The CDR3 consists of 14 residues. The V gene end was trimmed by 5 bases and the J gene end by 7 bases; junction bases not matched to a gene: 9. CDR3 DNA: TGTGCCTGGGGGGGTAGCGGGAGTGCAAATGAGCAGTTCTTC. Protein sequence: CAWGGSGSANEQFF. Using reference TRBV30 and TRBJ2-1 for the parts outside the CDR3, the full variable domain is SQTIHQWPATLVQPVGSPLSLECTVEGTSNPNLYWYRQAAGRGLQLLFYSVGIGQISSEVPQNLSASRPQDRQFILSSKKLLLSDSGFYLCAWGGSGSANEQFFGPGTRLTVL.

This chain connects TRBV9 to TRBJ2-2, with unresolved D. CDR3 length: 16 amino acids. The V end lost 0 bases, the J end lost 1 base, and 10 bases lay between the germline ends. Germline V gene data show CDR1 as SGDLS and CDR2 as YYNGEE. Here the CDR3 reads CASSVELIKNTGELFF. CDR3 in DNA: TGTGCCAGCAGCGTAGAACTAATAAAGAACACCGGGGAGCTGTTTTTT.

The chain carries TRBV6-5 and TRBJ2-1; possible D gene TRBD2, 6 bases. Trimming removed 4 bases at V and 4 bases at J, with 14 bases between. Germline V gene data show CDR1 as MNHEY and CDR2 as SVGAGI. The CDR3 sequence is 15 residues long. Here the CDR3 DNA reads TGTGCCAGCAGTTCGACTAGTTTGGGGTACAATGAGCAGTTCTTC. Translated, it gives CASSSTSLGYNEQFF.

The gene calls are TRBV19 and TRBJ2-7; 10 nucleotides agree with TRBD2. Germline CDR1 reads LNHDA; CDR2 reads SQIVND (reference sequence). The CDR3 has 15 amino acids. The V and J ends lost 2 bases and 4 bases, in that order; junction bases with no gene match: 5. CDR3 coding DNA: TGTGCCAGTAGTATACTAGCGGGAGAGATGTACGAGCAGTACTTC. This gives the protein CASSILAGEMYEQYF.

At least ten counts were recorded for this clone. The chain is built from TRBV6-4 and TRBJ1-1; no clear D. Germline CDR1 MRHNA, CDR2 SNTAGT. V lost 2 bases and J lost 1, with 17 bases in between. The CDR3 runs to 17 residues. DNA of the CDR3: TGTGCCAGCAGTGACACCCTCATTGGCCGCAAGAACACTGAAGCTTTCTTT. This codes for CASSDTLIGRKNTEAFF.

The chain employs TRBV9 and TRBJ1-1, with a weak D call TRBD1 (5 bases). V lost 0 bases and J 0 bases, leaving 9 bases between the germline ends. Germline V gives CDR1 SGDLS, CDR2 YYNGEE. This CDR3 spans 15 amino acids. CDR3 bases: TGTGCCAGCAGCGTAGGTGGGGCGATGAACACTGAAGCTTTCTTT. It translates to CASSVGGAMNTEAFF.

The CDR3 is CASSPQNNYGYTF. CDR3 in DNA: TGTGCCAGCAGCCCACAGAACAACTATGGCTACACCTTC. The J gene is TRBJ1-2, the V gene TRBV7-2; D gene unclear. The V gene lost 5 bases and the J gene lost 2 bases, with 9 bases spanning the gap. This CDR3 has 13 residues. Germline V gene data show CDR1 as SGHTA and CDR2 as FQGNSA.